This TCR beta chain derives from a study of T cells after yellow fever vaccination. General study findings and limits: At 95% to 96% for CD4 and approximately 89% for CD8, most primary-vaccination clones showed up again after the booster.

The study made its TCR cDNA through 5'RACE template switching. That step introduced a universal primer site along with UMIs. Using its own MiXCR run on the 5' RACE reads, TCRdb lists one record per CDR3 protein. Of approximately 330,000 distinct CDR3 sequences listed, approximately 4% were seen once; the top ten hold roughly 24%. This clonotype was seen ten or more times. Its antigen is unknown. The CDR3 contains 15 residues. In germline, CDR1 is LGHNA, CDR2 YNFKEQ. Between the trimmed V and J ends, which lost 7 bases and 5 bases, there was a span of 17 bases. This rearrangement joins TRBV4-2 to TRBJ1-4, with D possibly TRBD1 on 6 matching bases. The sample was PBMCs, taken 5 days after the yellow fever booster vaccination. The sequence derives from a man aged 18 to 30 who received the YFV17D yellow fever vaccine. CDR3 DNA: TGTGCCAGCACCGTTGGGGGGGCATCGAATGAAAAACTGTTTTTT. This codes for CASTVGGASNEKLFF.